The clone carrying this T cell receptor beta chain was recorded a few times. This entry is derived from a study of cytotoxic CD8 clonotypes in ibrutinib-treated CLL. Study as a whole: The study included eleven to twelve relapsed/refractory and roughly 16 treatment-naive patients; 17 to 18 had IGHV unmutated disease.

Assay used: immunoSEQ multiplex PCR; TCRdb lists only in-frame clones, some missing. The data show approximately 74,000 clones, 65% to 85% seen once. Germline V lookup: CDR1 LNHDA, CDR2 SQIVND (reference sequence). Trimming pared 5 bases from V and 3 bases from J, leaving 14 bases between. CDR3 length: 14 amino acids. This chain connects TRBV19 to TRBJ2-7; weak D call: TRBD2 (6 bases). The input for sequencing was PBMCs, taken at disease progression, from a patient treated with ibrutinib. This TCR derives from a human donor with chronic lymphocytic leukemia. The CDR3 sequence is CASSWSSDGYEQYF. CDR3 DNA: TGTGCCAGTAGTTGGTCTAGCGACGGCTACGAGCAGTACTTC.